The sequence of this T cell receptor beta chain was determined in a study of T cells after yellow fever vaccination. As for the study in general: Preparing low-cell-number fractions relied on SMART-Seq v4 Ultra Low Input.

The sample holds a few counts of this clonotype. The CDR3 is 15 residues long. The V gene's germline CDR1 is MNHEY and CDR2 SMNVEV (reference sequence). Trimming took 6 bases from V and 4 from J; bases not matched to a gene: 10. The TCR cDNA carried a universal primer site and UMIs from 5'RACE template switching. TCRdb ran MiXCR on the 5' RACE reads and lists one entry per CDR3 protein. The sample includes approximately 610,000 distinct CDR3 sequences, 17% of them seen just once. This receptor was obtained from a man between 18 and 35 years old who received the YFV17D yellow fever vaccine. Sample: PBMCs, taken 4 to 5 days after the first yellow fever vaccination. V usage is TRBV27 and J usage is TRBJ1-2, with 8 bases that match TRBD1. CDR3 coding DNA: TGTGCCAGCAGCCCATGGACAGGGTTTGGCTATGGCTACACCTTC. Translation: CASSPWTGFGYGYTF.